A single sample gave rise to the 30 T cell receptor beta chains below, sequenced in a study of post-analysis software for immune sequencing data. Their recognized antigens are unknown. The TCR beta cDNA libraries contained unique molecular identifiers. TCRdb re-derived calls from the PCR reads in MiXCR, one entry per CDR3 protein. The sample includes approximately 570,000 distinct CDR3 sequences, roughly 40% of them seen just once. Study-wide results and limits: Controls had lower frequencies than patients of 4 or 5 TRBV segments, which included TRBV5-6, TRBV5-1 and TRBV20-1.

Sequenced input: blood. Source of these receptors: a girl aged 5 to 17 with multiple sclerosis.

This chain connects TRBV20-1 to TRBJ2-7; TRBD1 or TRBD2 may be the D gene (5 bases each). Deletions cut 2 bases from V and 6 bases from J, with 14 bases between. CDR3 size: 13 residues. Germline CDR1 reads DFQATT; CDR2 reads SNEGSKA (reference sequence). The CDR3 DNA reads as TGCAGTGCTAGATCCAGCAGGGACGGCGAGCAGTACTTC. Translation gives CSARSSRDGEQYF.

The chain uses TRBV7-2 and TRBJ1-5, with no clear D. Germline-derived CDR1 and CDR2 are SGHTA and FQGNSA. CDR3 length equals 15 residues. Trimming cost V 1 base and J 4 bases, with 11 bases left between them. This chain's CDR3 is CASSLDGFGNQPQHF. The CDR3 DNA sequence: TGTGCCAGCAGCTTAGATGGGTTTGGGAATCAGCCCCAGCATTTT.

The J gene is TRBJ2-1, the V gene TRBV4-1; 10 bases map to TRBD1. CDR1 is MGHRA and CDR2 is YSYEKL in the germline V gene. The CDR3 has 19 residues. Unmatched junction bases numbered 11, after V lost 3 bases and J lost 0 bases. CDR3 sequence reads: CASSHGDRGKIFSYNEQFF. The CDR3 DNA sequence: TGCGCCAGCAGCCACGGGGACAGGGGTAAAATTTTCTCCTACAATGAGCAGTTCTTC.

The CDR3 coding sequence is TGCGCCAGCAGCCCCAGACAGGGGGCGAACACTGAAGCTTTCTTT. Translation: CASSPRQGANTEAFF. This chain uses TRBV4-1 with TRBJ1-1; 10 nucleotides match TRBD1. Germline V gives CDR1 MGHRA, CDR2 YSYEKL. Losses at the gene ends were 4 bases for V and 1 base for J; bases not matched to a gene: 3. The CDR3 sequence is 15 residues long.

V and J are TRBV20-1 and TRBJ2-1; D gene unclear. This CDR3 spans 15 amino acids. Trimming stripped 3 bases from V and 0 bases from J, with 12 bases between. Per the germline V gene, CDR1 is DFQATT and CDR2 is SNEGSKA (reference sequence). The CDR3 region is CSASRGATSYNEQFF. CDR3 nucleotide sequence: TGCAGTGCTAGTCGAGGAGCAACCTCCTACAATGAGCAGTTCTTC.

This clonotype has more than one count but fewer than ten. The chain recombines TRBV12-3 or TRBV12-4 with TRBJ2-5; tentative D call: TRBD2 (6 bases). Between the trimmed V and J ends, which lost 1 base and 7 bases, there was a span of 13 bases. The CDR3 runs 14 residues. CDR3 loop: CASSLGFLGGTQYF. The CDR3 DNA reads as TGTGCCAGCAGTTTAGGGTTCTTGGGAGGGACCCAGTACTTC.

A few counts support this clonotype. The chain links TRBV20-1 to TRBJ2-5; D is possibly TRBD1 (5 bases). This CDR3 is built from 15 residues. Germline V gene sequence: CDR1 DFQATT, CDR2 SNEGSKA (reference sequence). V was cut by 6 bases and J by 1 base, with 18 bases left in between. The CDR3 loop reads CSAMGQLGIQETQYF. As DNA, the CDR3 is TGCAGTGCAATGGGGCAGTTGGGGATCCAAGAGACCCAGTACTTC.

V gene TRBV3-1 combines with J gene TRBJ2-5, with D possibly matching TRBD1 (5 bases). The J call may be in error: the DNA end matches TRBJ2-7 better. Per the germline V gene, CDR1 is LGHDT and CDR2 is YNNKEL (reference sequence). This CDR3 comprises 14 residues. CDR3 region: CASSQGQRPYEQYF. CDR3 bases: TGTGCCAGCAGCCAAGGACAGAGGCCATACGAGCAGTACTTC.

This clonotype showed up many times. The V and J genes are TRBV29-1 and TRBJ2-7; D may correspond to TRBD1 or TRBD2 (6 bases each). The germline V and J ends were trimmed by 7 bases and 3 bases, with 16 bases remaining between them. Germline CDR1 reads SQVTM; CDR2 reads ANQGSEA. This CDR3 is built from 13 residues. The CDR3 DNA sequence: TGCAGCGCCACGGGGGCTGGAGGCTACGAGCAGTACTTC. As protein: CSATGAGGYEQYF.

This clonotype showed up just a few times. The CDR3, as DNA: TGTGCCAGCAGTTTCGGAGGGGGCTACGAGCAGTACTTC. Translated: CASSFGGGYEQYF. This chain links TRBV27 with TRBJ2-5; D possibly matches TRBD1 or TRBD2 (6 bases each). TRBJ2-7 matches the DNA end more closely, so the J call is doubtful. The CDR3 is made up of 13 amino acids. CDR1 is MNHEY, CDR2 SMNVEV, per germline (reference sequence).

This clonotype was detected only a few times. V and J are TRBV7-3 and TRBJ1-6; D may be TRBD1 (5 bases). With 1 base removed from V and 9 bases from J, the gap between germline ends came to 10 bases. Per the germline V gene, CDR1 is SGHTA and CDR2 is FQGTGA. This CDR3 region has 14 residues. The CDR3 DNA is TGTGCCAGCAGCTTAAACCAGGGCGGTTCACCCCTCCACTTT. Encoded protein: CASSLNQGGSPLHF.

V and J are TRBV12-3 or TRBV12-4 and TRBJ1-1; tentative D call: TRBD1 (5 bases). Trimming took 4 bases from V and 6 from J, leaving 9 bases between them. The CDR3 has 12 residues. The CDR3: CASSSPTAEAFF. CDR3 DNA: TGTGCCAGCAGTTCACCGACAGCTGAAGCTTTCTTT.

As regards this clonotype: It is likely a read error, because the conserved phenylalanine at the end of the CDR3 is missing. This sequence joins TRBV12-3 or TRBV12-4 and TRBJ2-3; a weak D match, TRBD1 (6 bases). This CDR3 region has 14 residues. The V end lost 1 base, the J end lost 10 bases, and 15 bases lay between the germline ends. As DNA, the CDR3 is TGTGCCAGCAGTTTAGGGGCCCGGACAGCCGCGCAGTATTTG. It codes for CASSLGARTAAQYL.

This rearrangement joins TRBV9 to TRBJ2-3, with D unresolved. Trimming shortened V by 4 bases and J by 6 bases, and 12 bases separated the two germline ends. This CDR3 contains 13 residues. CDR1 and CDR2 (germline): SGDLS, YYNGEE. For the CDR3, the DNA is TGTGCCAGCAGCTCCAGACTTGGGGATACGCAGTATTTT. Its translation is CASSSRLGDTQYF. The full variable domain, in which reference TRBV9 and TRBJ2-3 provide the parts outside the CDR3, is DSGVTQTPKHLITATGQRVTLRCSPRSGDLSVYWYQQSLDQGLQFLIQYYNGEERAKGNILERFSAQQFPDLHSELNLSSLELGDSALYFCASSSRLGDTQYFGPGTRLTVL.

This clonotype occurred a few times. The rearrangement links TRBV20-1 to TRBJ1-2, with D perhaps TRBD1 (5 bases). From germline, CDR1 is DFQATT and CDR2 SNEGSKA (reference sequence). This CDR3 is built from 13 residues. With 3 bases removed from V and 4 bases from J, the gap between germline ends came to 12 bases. The CDR3 sequence: CSASVRGGYGYTF. CDR3 nucleotides: TGCAGTGCTAGTGTTAGGGGTGGCTATGGCTACACCTTC.

This clonotype came up once. This sequence joins TRBV20-1 and TRBJ1-1; D not resolved. The V gene's germline CDR1 is DFQATT and CDR2 SNEGSKA (reference sequence). This CDR3 contains 14 residues. Trimming took off 1 base at V and 0 bases at J, with 9 bases between the two ends. As DNA, the CDR3 is TGCAGTGCTAGAGTGGGTCAGATGAACACTGAAGCTTTCTTT. Amino acids: CSARVGQMNTEAFF.

The CDR3 reads CASSRPSTGIHEQYF. For the CDR3, the DNA is TGTGCCAGCAGCCGACCATCGACAGGGATCCACGAGCAGTACTTC. The chain has TRBV12-3 or TRBV12-4 and TRBJ2-7, with TRBD1 matching over 7 bases. The V and J ends lost 6 bases and 5 bases, in that order; junction bases with no gene match: 13. The CDR3 has 15 residues.

The chain combines TRBV19 with TRBJ2-4, with unresolved D. CDR1 and CDR2 from the germline V gene are LNHDA and SQIVND (reference sequence). The CDR3 contains 13 residues. Trimming cost V 2 bases and J 8 bases, with 10 bases left between them. The CDR3 here is CASSIKGRDIQYF. In DNA, the CDR3 is TGTGCCAGTAGTATAAAGGGTCGGGACATTCAGTACTTC.

This chain links TRBV20-1 with TRBJ2-1; D possibly corresponds to TRBD1 (6 bases). The CDR3 is 14 residues long. Trimming left V 3 bases short and J 8 bases short, with 17 bases between. Per the germline V gene, CDR1 is DFQATT and CDR2 is SNEGSKA (reference sequence). The CDR3 DNA sequence: TGCAGTGCTAGGTCCGGGACAACAATATATGAGCAGTTCTTC. Translating gives CSARSGTTIYEQFF.

The V and J genes are TRBV6-1 and TRBJ2-5; possibly TRBD1 or TRBD2 for D (5 bases each). The DNA end is more similar to TRBJ2-7, so the J call may be wrong. CDR3 size: 17 residues. Germline V gene data show CDR1 as MNHNS and CDR2 as SASEGT. CDR3 DNA: TGTGCCAGCAGTGGACGTACCGGGACGGGTATTAGGCGCGAGCAGTACTTC. The encoded protein is CASSGRTGTGIRREQYF.

The chain joins TRBV7-9 to TRBJ2-5, with D unclear. Per the germline V gene, CDR1 is SEHNR and CDR2 is FQNEAQ (reference sequence). The length of the CDR3 is 15 residues. Trimming took off 1 base at V and 3 bases at J, with 12 bases between the two ends. CDR3 amino acids: CASSLDFGGEETQYF. The CDR3 DNA sequence: TGTGCCAGCAGCTTAGACTTCGGCGGCGAAGAGACCCAGTACTTC.

Only a few counts were recorded for this clonotype. The chain uses TRBV20-1 and TRBJ2-1; 10 bases match TRBD2. The J call may be mistaken, given a closer DNA end match to TRBJ2-7. The CDR3 is 14 residues long. CDR1 and CDR2 (germline): DFQATT, SNEGSKA (reference sequence). Here the CDR3 DNA reads TGCAGTGCTAAGAGGACTAGCGGAACCTACGAGCAGTACTTC. It is translated as CSAKRTSGTYEQYF.

This clonotype was seen a handful of times. CDR3 amino acids: CASSLPGSTEAFF. The CDR3 DNA reads as TGTGCCAGCAGTTTGCCCGGGAGCACTGAAGCTTTCTTT. This chain links TRBV12-3 or TRBV12-4 with TRBJ1-1; D unclear. V was clipped by 3 bases and J by 4 bases, with 9 bases between them. The CDR3 consists of 13 residues.

The rearrangement links TRBV20-1 to TRBJ2-5; 8 nucleotides line up with TRBD1. Germline values: CDR1 DFQATT, CDR2 SNEGSKA (reference sequence). This CDR3 contains 15 residues. V lost 6 bases to trimming and J lost 2 bases; unmatched junction nucleotides: 11. In nucleotides, the CDR3 is TGCAGTGCCAGCCCGGGACAGGCGGTACAAGAGACCCAGTACTTC. Protein: CSASPGQAVQETQYF.

The V and J genes are TRBV4-1 and TRBJ2-5, with D unclear. The CDR3 covers 16 residues. The V end lost 0 bases, the J end lost 1 base, and 12 bases lay between the germline ends. The germline gives CDR1 MGHRA, CDR2 YSYEKL. CDR3 in DNA: TGCGCCAGCAGCCAAGATCTTAGAGTCGGCCAAGAGACCCAGTACTTC. Its translation: CASSQDLRVGQETQYF.

The V gene is TRBV5-1, the J gene TRBJ2-5; 8 nucleotides line up with TRBD2. The CDR3 loop spans 14 amino acids. The J segment lost 5 bases and the V segment lost 4 bases, leaving 7 bases of the junction unmatched. Germline V gene lookup returns CDR1 SGHRS and CDR2 YFSETQ. CDR3 protein: CASSQSGGMETQYF. The CDR3 bases are TGCGCCAGCAGCCAGAGCGGGGGTATGGAGACCCAGTACTTC. The whole variable domain, remainder taken from reference TRBV5-1 and TRBJ2-5, is KAGVTQTPRYLIKTRGQQVTLSCSPISGHRSVSWYQQTPGQGLQFLFEYFSETQRNKGNFPGRFSGRQFSNSRSEMNVSTLELGDSALYLCASSQSGGMETQYFGPGTRLLVL.

This chain joins TRBV29-1 and TRBJ1-2; D remains unclear. The CDR3 runs to 12 residues. With 3 bases removed from V and 7 bases from J, the gap between germline ends came to 12 bases. The germline V gene encodes CDR1 SQVTM and CDR2 ANQGSEA. In DNA form, the CDR3 reads TGCAGCGTTGATAAGAGTACGCCTGGCTACACCTTC. Amino acids: CSVDKSTPGYTF. The whole variable domain, remainder taken from reference TRBV29-1 and TRBJ1-2, is SAVISQKPSRDICQRGTSLTIQCQVDSQVTMMFWYRQQPGQSLTLIATANQGSEATYESGFVIDKFPISRPNLTFSTLTVSNMSPEDSSIYLCSVDKSTPGYTFGSGTRLTVV.

The genes are TRBV5-6 and TRBJ2-2; a possible D gene is TRBD2 (6 bases). The germline V gene has CDR1 SGHDT and CDR2 YYEEEE. V lost 2 bases, J lost 7 bases, and 9 bases lay in between. This CDR3 has 13 amino acids. The CDR3 coding sequence is TGTGCCAGCAGCTTTTCCGGGGGCGGGGAGCTGTTTTTT. Translated: CASSFSGGGELFF.

This clonotype was found a few times. The genes are TRBV5-1 and TRBJ2-7, with TRBD2 matching 8 bases. The germline gives CDR1 SGHRS, CDR2 YFSETQ. CDR3 size: 16 residues. V lost 7 bases to trimming and J lost 2 bases; unmatched junction nucleotides: 14. CDR3 DNA sequence: TGCGCCAGCGGGGCCACTCTAGCGGGTCCGACCTACGAGCAGTACTTC. Encoded protein: CASGATLAGPTYEQYF.

The V gene is TRBV12-3 or TRBV12-4, the J gene TRBJ2-1; D is possibly TRBD2 (6 bases). V gave up 7 bases and J gave up 0 bases, with 16 bases separating them. There are 16 residues in the CDR3. CDR3 protein: CASISPGVSSYNEQFF. DNA for the CDR3: TGTGCCAGCATTTCACCGGGGGTTAGCTCCTACAATGAGCAGTTCTTC.